Below, 16 T cell receptor beta chains from the same sample are listed, as sequenced in a study of blood T cell repertoires in COVID-19. Data came from immunoSEQ multiplex PCR; TCRdb stores just in-frame clones and leaves some out. The profile shows 430,000 or so clones, around nine tenths of them singletons. Sequencing was performed on PBMCs or T cells enriched from blood (not recorded which). The receptors stem from a woman aged 18-29 years who had been exposed to COVID-19.

A single count supports this clone. The rearrangement joins TRBV29-1 to TRBJ2-1, with 11 bases fitting TRBD2. The junction had 9 bases not matched to a gene; V was cut back by 8 bases and J by 9 bases. Germline lookup yields CDR1 SQVTM and CDR2 ANQGSEA. This CDR3 comprises 13 residues. CDR3 bases: TGCAGCTCAGAACTAGCGGGAGCTGGTGAGCAGTTCTTC. Translation: CSSELAGAGEQFF.

The chain couples TRBV7-9 to TRBJ2-1, with 7 bases identical to TRBD2. The CDR3 totals 14 residues. Per the germline V gene, CDR1 is SEHNR and CDR2 is FQNEAQ (reference sequence). Trimming at V came to 4 bases and at J to 5 bases, leaving 5 bases not matched to a gene. CDR3 protein: CASSSTGTNNEQFF. The CDR3 coding sequence is TGTGCCAGCAGCTCAACCGGGACTAACAATGAGCAGTTCTTC.

The rearrangement joins TRBV28 to TRBJ2-1, with D possibly TRBD1 on 5 matching bases. Germline-derived CDR1 and CDR2 are MDHEN and SYDVKM. The CDR3 contains 16 residues. The V and J ends lost 5 bases and 0 bases respectively, with 14 bases between them. The DNA of the CDR3 is TGTGCCAGCAGTCTCAGACAGTTAAGCTCCTACAATGAGCAGTTCTTC. This sequence encodes CASSLRQLSSYNEQFF.

The rearrangement links TRBV28 to TRBJ1-2; D gene ambiguous. Germline V gives CDR1 MDHEN, CDR2 SYDVKM. The CDR3 contains 15 residues. Trimming took off 1 base at V and 6 bases at J, with 15 bases between the two ends. Here the CDR3 DNA reads TGTGCCAGCAGTTTATCCCAGGACGGCGGGAATGGCTACACCTTC. Translation gives CASSLSQDGGNGYTF.

This clone was seen only once. This rearrangement joins TRBV5-6 to TRBJ1-3; TRBD1 matches at 9 bases. This CDR3 contains 17 residues. Looked up from germline, CDR1 is SGHDT and CDR2 is YYEEEE. V lost 1 base and J lost 3; bases outside the gene matches: 8. CDR3 sequence: CASSLKPGTGSGNTIYF. CDR3 DNA: TGTGCCAGCAGCTTGAAACCCGGGACAGGGAGTGGAAACACCATATATTTT.

This clone was seen just once. The J gene is TRBJ1-1, the V gene TRBV7-8, with D unresolved. The CDR3 is made up of 14 amino acids. V was cut by 2 bases and J by 8 bases, with 15 bases left in between. Germline CDR1 SGHVS, CDR2 FQNEAQ. The CDR3 DNA reads as TGTGCCAGCAGCTTAATTGGGTGGGCAGTAGAAGCTTTCTTT. Translated: CASSLIGWAVEAFF.

This chain joins TRBV20-1 and TRBJ2-1; 11 nucleotides agree with TRBD2. The V and J ends lost 3 bases and 7 bases, in that order; junction bases with no gene match: 5. CDR3 length equals 14 residues. Germline V lookup: CDR1 DFQATT, CDR2 SNEGSKA (reference sequence). The CDR3 here is CSASSGRALNEQFF. The CDR3 coding sequence is TGCAGTGCTAGTAGCGGGAGGGCCCTAAATGAGCAGTTCTTC.

The chain joins TRBV19 to TRBJ2-1; 10 bases match TRBD2. The CDR3 totals 15 residues. Per the germline V gene, CDR1 is LNHDA and CDR2 is SQIVND (reference sequence). Trimming at V came to 2 bases and at J to 10 bases, leaving 8 bases not matched to a gene. This CDR3 is CASSISLAGDREQFF. The CDR3, as DNA: TGTGCCAGTAGTATAAGTCTAGCGGGAGACCGGGAGCAGTTCTTC.

This clone occurred a few times. The rearrangement joins TRBV28 to TRBJ1-2; no clear D. Looked up from germline, CDR1 is MDHEN and CDR2 is SYDVKM. This CDR3 is 14 amino acids long. V was cut by 5 bases and J by 0 bases, with 10 bases left in between. CDR3 residues: CASSASVTNYGYTF. CDR3 coding DNA: TGTGCCAGCAGTGCCTCAGTGACTAACTATGGCTACACCTTC.

The genes are TRBV7-3 and TRBJ1-1; D perhaps matches TRBD1 (5 bases). This CDR3 is 14 amino acids long. Per germline, CDR1 SGHTA and CDR2 FQGTGA. V was pared by 0 bases and J by 1 base, with 6 bases between. This CDR3 is CASSLTGANTEAFF. The CDR3 nucleotides read TGTGCCAGCAGCTTAACTGGGGCGAACACTGAAGCTTTCTTT. Based on the CDR3 plus reference TRBV7-3 and TRBJ1-1, the full variable domain is GAGVSQTPSNKVTEKGKYVELRCDPISGHTALYWYRQSLGQGPEFLIYFQGTGAADDSGLPNDRFFAVRPEGSVSTLKIQRTERGDSAVYLCASSLTGANTEAFFGQGTRLTVV.

The chain carries TRBV11-3 and TRBJ2-1; a possible D gene is TRBD2 (5 bases). Trimming stripped 3 bases from V and 8 bases from J, with 8 bases between. Germline CDR1 is SGHNT and CDR2 is YENEEA. This CDR3 is 12 amino acids long. The CDR3 nucleotides read TGTGCCAGCAGCTTTATGCGGGATGAGCAGTTCTTC. Protein: CASSFMRDEQFF.

The CDR3 nucleotides read TGTGCCAGCTCACCTAATCCCGGGACAGGAAATGAGATTGAAAAACTGTTTTTT. This sequence encodes CASSPNPGTGNEIEKLFF. V gene TRBV18 combines with J gene TRBJ1-4; TRBD1 matches at 8 bases. Germline V gene lookup returns CDR1 KGHSH and CDR2 LQKENI. V lost 3 bases and J lost 7; bases outside the gene matches: 16. The CDR3 has 18 residues. Supplemented by reference TRBV18 and TRBJ1-4, the full variable domain reads NAGVMQNPRHLVRRRGQEARLRCSPMKGHSHVYWYRQLPEEGLKFMVYLQKENIIDESGMPKERFSAEFPKEGPSILRIQQVVRGDSAAYFCASSPNPGTGNEIEKLFFGSGTQLSVL.

V and J are TRBV15 and TRBJ2-1; TRBD2 aligns across 15 bases. CDR1 is LNHNV and CDR2 is YYDKDF in the germline V gene (reference sequence). Losses at the gene ends were 5 bases for V and 3 bases for J; bases not matched to a gene: 8. This CDR3 is built from 18 residues. CDR3 amino acids: CATSGTGLAGGGYNEQFF. In DNA form, the CDR3 reads TGTGCCACCAGCGGAACTGGACTAGCGGGGGGGGGCTACAATGAGCAGTTCTTC.

The chain has TRBV18 and TRBJ2-3; 8 bases agree with TRBD2. Germline CDR1 and CDR2: KGHSH and LQKENI. The ends lost 4 bases at V and 2 bases at J; junction bases unmatched: 8. This CDR3 is 16 amino acids long. In nucleotides, the CDR3 is TGTGCCAGCTCACTCACCCCAGGACTAGCCACAGATACGCAGTATTTT. Translating gives CASSLTPGLATDTQYF.

This sequence joins TRBV6-2 or TRBV6-3 and TRBJ1-5; tentatively, D is TRBD1 (6 bases). Germline loops: CDR1 MNHEY, CDR2 SVGEGT. Between the trimmed V and J ends, which lost 5 bases and 3 bases, there was a span of 17 bases. The CDR3 covers 16 residues. In DNA form, the CDR3 reads TGTGCCAGCAGTATCCACCTAACAGGGATCAATCAGCCCCAGCATTTT. It is translated as CASSIHLTGINQPQHF.

This chain connects TRBV25-1 to TRBJ1-2; D unclear. Trimming cost V 4 bases and J 3 bases, with 9 bases left between them. Germline V gene data show CDR1 as MGHDK and CDR2 as SYGVNS. The CDR3 covers 13 residues. CDR3 sequence (DNA): TGTGCCAGCAGTGCCACTAGCCACTATGGCTACACCTTC. Translation: CASSATSHYGYTF.